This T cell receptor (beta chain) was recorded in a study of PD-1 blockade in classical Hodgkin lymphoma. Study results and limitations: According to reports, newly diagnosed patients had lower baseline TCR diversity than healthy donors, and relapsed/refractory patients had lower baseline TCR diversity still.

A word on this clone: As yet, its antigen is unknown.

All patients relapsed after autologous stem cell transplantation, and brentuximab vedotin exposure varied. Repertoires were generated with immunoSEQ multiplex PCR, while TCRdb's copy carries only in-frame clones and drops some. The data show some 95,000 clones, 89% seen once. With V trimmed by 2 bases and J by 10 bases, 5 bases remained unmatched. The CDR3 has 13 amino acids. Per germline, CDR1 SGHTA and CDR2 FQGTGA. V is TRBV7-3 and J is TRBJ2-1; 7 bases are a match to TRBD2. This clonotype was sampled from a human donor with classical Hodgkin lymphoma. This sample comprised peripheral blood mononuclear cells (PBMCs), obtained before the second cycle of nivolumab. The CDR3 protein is CASSLPGGPEQFF. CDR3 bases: TGTGCCAGCAGCTTACCGGGAGGACCAGAGCAGTTCTTC.